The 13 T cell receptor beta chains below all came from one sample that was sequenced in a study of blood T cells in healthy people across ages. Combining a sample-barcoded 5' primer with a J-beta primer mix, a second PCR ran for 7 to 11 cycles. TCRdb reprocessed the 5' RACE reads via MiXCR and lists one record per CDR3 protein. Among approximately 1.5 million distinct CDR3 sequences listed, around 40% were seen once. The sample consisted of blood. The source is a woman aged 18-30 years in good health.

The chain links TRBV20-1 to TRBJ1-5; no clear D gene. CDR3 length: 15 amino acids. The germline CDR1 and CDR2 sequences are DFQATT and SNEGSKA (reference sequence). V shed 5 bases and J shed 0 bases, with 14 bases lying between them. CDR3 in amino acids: CSAPDGIDSNQPQHF. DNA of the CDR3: TGCAGTGCTCCGGACGGAATTGATAGCAATCAGCCCCAGCATTTT.

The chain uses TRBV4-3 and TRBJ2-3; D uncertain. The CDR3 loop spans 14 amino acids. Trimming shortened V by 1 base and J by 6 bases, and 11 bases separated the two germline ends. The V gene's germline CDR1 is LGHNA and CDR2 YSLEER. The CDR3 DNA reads TGCGCCAGCAGCCAAGGACTCTTTGGGGATACGCAGTATTTT. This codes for CASSQGLFGDTQYF.

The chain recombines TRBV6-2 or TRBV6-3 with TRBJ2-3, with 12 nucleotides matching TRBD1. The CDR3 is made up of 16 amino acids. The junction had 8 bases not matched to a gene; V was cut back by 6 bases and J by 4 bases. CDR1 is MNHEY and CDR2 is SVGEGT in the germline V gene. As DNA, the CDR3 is TGTGCCAGCAGGAAGACCGGGACAGGGGGCTCAGATACGCAGTATTTT. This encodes CASRKTGTGGSDTQYF.

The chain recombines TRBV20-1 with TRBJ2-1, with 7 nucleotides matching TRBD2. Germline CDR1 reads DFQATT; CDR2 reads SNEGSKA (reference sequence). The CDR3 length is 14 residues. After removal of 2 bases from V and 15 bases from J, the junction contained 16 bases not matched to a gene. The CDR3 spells CSARNPSGIGGSFF. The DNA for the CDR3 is TGCAGTGCTAGAAATCCCTCGGGTATCGGGGGGTCGTTCTTC.

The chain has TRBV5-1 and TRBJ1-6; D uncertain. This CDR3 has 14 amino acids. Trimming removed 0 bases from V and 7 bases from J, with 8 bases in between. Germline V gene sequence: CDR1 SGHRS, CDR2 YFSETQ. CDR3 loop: CASSLVVSNSPLHF. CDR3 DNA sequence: TGCGCCAGCAGCTTGGTAGTCAGCAATTCACCCCTCCACTTT.

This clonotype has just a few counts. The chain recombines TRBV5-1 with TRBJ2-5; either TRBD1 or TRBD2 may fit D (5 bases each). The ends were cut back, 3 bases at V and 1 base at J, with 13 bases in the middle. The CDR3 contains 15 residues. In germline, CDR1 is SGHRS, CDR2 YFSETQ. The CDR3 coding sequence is TGCGCCAGCAGCTATGTACGGGACGGCCAAGAGACCCAGTACTTC. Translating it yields CASSYVRDGQETQYF.

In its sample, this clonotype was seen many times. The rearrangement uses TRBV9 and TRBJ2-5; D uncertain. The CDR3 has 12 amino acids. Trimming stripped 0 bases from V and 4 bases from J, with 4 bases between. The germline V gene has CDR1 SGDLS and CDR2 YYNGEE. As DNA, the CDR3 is TGTGCCAGCAGCGTAGGGGGAGAGACCCAGTACTTC. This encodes CASSVGGETQYF.

The CDR3 DNA reads as TGTGCCAGCAGCCTACCTGGGACTAGCGCCTACAATGAGCAGTACTTC. Translated: CASSLPGTSAYNEQYF. The V call is TRBV28, the J call TRBJ2-1; 10 positions match TRBD2. Near its end, the DNA agrees better with TRBJ2-7, so the J call may be wrong. Germline V lookup: CDR1 MDHEN, CDR2 SYDVKM. The CDR3 runs to 16 residues.

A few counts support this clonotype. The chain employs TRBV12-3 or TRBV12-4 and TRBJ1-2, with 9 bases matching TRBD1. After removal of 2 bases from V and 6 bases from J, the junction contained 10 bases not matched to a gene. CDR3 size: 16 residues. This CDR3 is CASSLMGQGIFDGYTF. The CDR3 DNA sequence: TGTGCCAGCAGTTTAATGGGACAGGGTATATTTGATGGCTACACCTTC.

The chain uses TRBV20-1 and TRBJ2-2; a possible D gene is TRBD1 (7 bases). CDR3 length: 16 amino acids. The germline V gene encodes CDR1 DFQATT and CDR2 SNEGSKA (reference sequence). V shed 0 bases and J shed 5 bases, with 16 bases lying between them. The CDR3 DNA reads TGCAGTGCTAGAGAGTTGGGCAGGGGGGATACCGGGGAGCTGTTTTTT. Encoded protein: CSARELGRGDTGELFF.

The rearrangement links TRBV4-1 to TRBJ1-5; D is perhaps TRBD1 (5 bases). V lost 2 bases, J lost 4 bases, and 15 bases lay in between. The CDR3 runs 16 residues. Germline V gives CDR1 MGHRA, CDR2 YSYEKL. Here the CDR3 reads CASSQPSRGRNQPQHF. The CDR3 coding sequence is TGCGCCAGCAGCCAACCCTCACGGGGCCGTAATCAGCCCCAGCATTTT.

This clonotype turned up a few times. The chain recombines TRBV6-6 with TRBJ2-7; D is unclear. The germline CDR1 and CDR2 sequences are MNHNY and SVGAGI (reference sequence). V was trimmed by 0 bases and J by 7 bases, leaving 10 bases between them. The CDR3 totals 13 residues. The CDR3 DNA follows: TGTGCCAGCAGTTACTCGAATCTGGGGGAGCAGTACTTC. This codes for CASSYSNLGEQYF.

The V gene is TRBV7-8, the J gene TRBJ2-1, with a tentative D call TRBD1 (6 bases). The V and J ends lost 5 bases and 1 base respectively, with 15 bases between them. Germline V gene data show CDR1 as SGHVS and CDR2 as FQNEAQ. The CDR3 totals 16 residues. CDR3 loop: CASSPGTSISYNEQFF. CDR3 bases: TGTGCCAGCAGCCCAGGGACATCGATATCCTACAATGAGCAGTTCTTC.